The source of this T cell receptor (beta chain) is a study of blood T cell repertoires in COVID-19 (dated by TCRdb to the early 2020s). Some background on the complete study: Samples covering the acute and convalescent phases of COVID-19 were provided by collaborators in the United States, Italy and Spain. The material from the prospective study consisted of cDNA or gDNA derived from T cells, B-cell-depleted T cells, or PBMCs. Subjects who had been exposed to COVID-19, were actively infected with it, or had recovered from it provided the deeply sampled blood TCRbeta repertoires that made up the dataset. The repertoires were released in a freely available public database intended as a resource for research on the immune response to SARS-CoV-2. Samples came from the ongoing ImmuneRACE study (first 160 participants) plus 1,254 subjects from 6 global collaborators. The sample metadata nearly always contained a de-identified subject ID, COVID-19 status, age in years and sex. Where available, HLA class I and class II types were obtained from metadata supplied by the sample provider rather than from assay-based typing.

CDR1 MDHEN and CDR2 SYDVKM are derived from the germline V gene. V and J lose 6 bases and 5 bases, and a span of 10 bases separates them. Measured from the cysteine to the phenylalanine, the CDR3 is 12 residues long. Only CDR3 DNA remains: 36 bases, in frame from the first base. TCRbeta CDR3 regions were amplified from genomic DNA using the immunoSEQ Assay, a bias-controlled multiplex PCR. For the original study's pipeline: The number of nucleated cells in each sample was estimated by amplification of reference gene primers within the assay. Sequence reads were collapsed and filtered to measure the absolute abundance of every unique TCRbeta CDR3 rearrangement. Productive Simpson clonality was computed per sample as the square root of Simpson's diversity index over productive rearrangements. TCRdb took over this immuneACCESS table, retaining in-frame rearrangements with V and J assigned. Such tables are incomplete; in checked studies, under half of the missing clones stem from an unresolved V gene, and the remainder is unexplained. Clone size and the V and J calls come from that table; the DNA yielded D and trimming. The sample table contains more than 110,000 clones; only one count was recorded for about nine tenths of them. About 10% of the sample is taken by the ten largest.

For this clone: Its binding antigen is unknown. Per-base quality was not reported, and no clone a single base away is much larger than it.

Findings and caveats that apply to the study as a whole: The amount of clinical and demographic metadata varied by source and participant and was provided uncurated.

Each collaborating institution followed its own protocols to collect whole blood in K2EDTA tubes. For TCRbeta analysis, collaborators shipped samples in one of three forms: frozen whole blood, isolated PBMCs, or DNA extracted from either of those sample types. Sequencing was performed on peripheral blood. This sequence originates from a man in his forties or fifties with active or convalescent COVID-19. The chain joins TRBV28 to TRBJ2-5, and TRBD1 may be the D gene, going by 6 matching bases. The nucleotides read TGTGCCAGCAGCCACACAGGGGAGACCCAGTACTTC. The resulting protein is CASSHTGETQYF.